This is a list of T cell receptor beta chains from one sample in a study of T cells after yellow fever vaccination. One entry per CDR3 protein, called by TCRdb with MiXCR from the 5' RACE reads. Of some 240,000 distinct CDR3 sequences listed, more than 3% were seen once; the top ten hold roughly 3%. Source: CD4+ T cells sorted from PBMCs, taken 10 days after the yellow fever booster vaccination. These receptor sequences come from a man between 18 and 35 years old who received the YFV17D yellow fever vaccine. The conserved cysteine and the conserved F or W are not part of the CDR3 here. The D gene is left open where the match is weak.

V: TRBV23-1; D: TRBD1; CDR3: ASSGQGGTDTQY
V: TRBV6-5; D: TRBD1; CDR3: ASSWGTGQKALSKNIQY
V: TRBV7-9; D: TRBD1; CDR3: ASSLVLDRGSYNEQF
V: TRBV5-1; D: TRBD1; CDR3: ASSLVPGTGDETYEQY
V: TRBV5-1; D: -; CDR3: ASSFDSANTGELF
V: TRBV11-2; D: TRBD1; CDR3: ASSKRGQGKGETQY
V: TRBV5-1; D: -; CDR3: ASSSGRTRETQY
V: TRBV20-1; D: TRBD1; CDR3: SARTGASNTEAF
V: TRBV5-1; D: TRBD2; CDR3: ASSSYGVVAGSTGELF
V: TRBV12-3/TRBV12-4; D: TRBD1; CDR3: ASARKGTEHTGELF
V: TRBV18; D: -; CDR3: ASRQVTGELF
V: TRBV9; D: -; CDR3: ASNAGISADTQY
V: TRBV5-1; D: -; CDR3: ASIGTQY
V: TRBV18; D: TRBD1; CDR3: ASSPASRGQAF
V: TRBV20-1; D: TRBD1; CDR3: SARVRLDRGREKLF
V: TRBV29-1; D: TRBD1; CDR3: SGSRGPGYGYT
V: TRBV4-1; D: TRBD1; CDR3: ASSLGQGISYEQY
V: TRBV11-2; D: -; CDR3: ASTPSGGRSEAF
V: TRBV10-3; D: -; CDR3: ATGLTYGYT
V: TRBV12-3/TRBV12-4; D: -; CDR3: ASSLGSGYQETQY
V: TRBV5-1; D: -; CDR3: ASSSATGDTGELF
V: TRBV29-1; D: -; CDR3: SHRVVDTQY
V: TRBV11-2; D: -; CDR3: ASSLVYREKTQY
V: TRBV20-1; D: -; CDR3: SAPDRLAGAGELF
V: TRBV20-1; D: TRBD1; CDR3: SARSDRGFNQPQH
V: TRBV20-1; D: TRBD1; CDR3: SAIRDRVYQPQH
V: TRBV4-3; D: -; CDR3: ASSQDPLTGYT
V: TRBV5-1; D: TRBD1; CDR3: ASSLAGDRAPDTQY
V: TRBV5-1; D: -; CDR3: ASSLLGGEQETQY
V: TRBV27; D: TRBD1; CDR3: ASSLSGQGFNYGYT
V: TRBV6-5; D: -; CDR3: ASSPHSRSPLH
V: TRBV3-1; D: TRBD2; CDR3: ASSQGSASGGLDTQY
V: TRBV6-2/TRBV6-3; D: -; CDR3: ASSRGGAMSTGELF
V: TRBV5-1; D: -; CDR3: ASSLAGWGQF
V: TRBV5-8; D: -; CDR3: ASNRDPDEQF
V: TRBV6-1; D: -; CDR3: ASSEIVGGTQH
V: TRBV18; D: TRBD1; CDR3: ASSPPEGTAGYT
V: TRBV12-3/TRBV12-4; D: TRBD1; CDR3: ASTLFRGSTGELF
V: TRBV5-1; D: TRBD2; CDR3: ASSLQLAGHNEQF
V: TRBV19; D: -; CDR3: ASRGHGDTEAF
V: TRBV12-5; D: -; CDR3: ASGSRRGGTDTQY
V: TRBV4-3; D: TRBD1; CDR3: ASSQPSWRQGGSPLH